One and the same sample provided the 27 T cell receptor beta chains below, sequenced in a study of OX40 agonist ivuxolimab in advanced cancers. Assay used: immunoSEQ multiplex PCR; TCRdb lists only in-frame clones, some missing. The sample has over 10,000 clones; 75% to 90% are singletons. The sample consisted of CD4+ or CD8+ T cells sorted from blood, taken in a trial of the OX40 agonist ivuxolimab. The origin of the receptors is an adult with an advanced solid tumor such as melanoma, head and neck, liver or kidney cancer.

Only a few counts were recorded for this clone. The chain couples TRBV1 to TRBJ1-2. TRBV1 is shown as a pseudogene. This CDR3 is built from 16 residues. The CDR3 DNA follows: TGCACCAGCAGCATTCGTGGGTTGTGCGAGACCTATGGCTACACCTTC. It codes for CTSSIRGLCETYGYTF.

The chain combines TRBV27 with TRBJ2-7; TRBD2 might be the D (5 bases). The germline V gene encodes CDR1 MNHEY and CDR2 SMNVEV (reference sequence). Trimming shortened V by 5 bases and J by 1 base, and 15 bases separated the two germline ends. The CDR3 has 15 amino acids. As DNA, the CDR3 is TGTGCCAGCAGTCCCCCCAGCGGCAGATCCTACGAGCAGTACTTC. Translated, it gives CASSPPSGRSYEQYF.

V is TRBV9 and J is TRBJ1-4, with D perhaps TRBD1 (6 bases). CDR1 is SGDLS and CDR2 is YYNGEE in the germline V gene. V was clipped by 0 bases and J by 7 bases, with 13 bases between them. The CDR3 has 15 residues. The CDR3 DNA reads as TGTGCCAGCAGCGTAGGGGCAGGGGATTCTGAAAAACTGTTTTTT. Protein product: CASSVGAGDSEKLFF.

The chain employs TRBV23-1 and TRBJ2-2, with D possibly matching TRBD2 (5 bases). TRBV23-1 is treated as an ORF (open reading frame) with a function not yet certain. The CDR3 is 14 amino acids. With 6 bases removed from V and 5 bases from J, the gap between germline ends came to 13 bases. The CDR3 reads CASRIGGKTGELFF. The CDR3 nucleotides read TGCGCCAGCAGAATTGGAGGCAAGACCGGGGAGCTGTTTTTT.

The rearrangement uses TRBV11-1 and TRBJ1-2; D is possibly TRBD1 (5 bases). The CDR3 runs to 13 residues. Trimming shortened V by 4 bases and J by 4 bases, and 10 bases separated the two germline ends. Germline V gene data show CDR1 as SGHAT and CDR2 as FQDESV (reference sequence). The CDR3 sequence: CASSSGPLYGYTF. The CDR3 DNA reads as TGTGCCAGCAGCTCGGGACCCCTCTATGGCTACACCTTC.

This sequence joins TRBV11-2 and TRBJ1-2; TRBD1 matches at 8 bases. Trimming removed 5 bases from V and 4 bases from J; junction bases left unmatched: 6. CDR3 size: 14 residues. In germline, CDR1 is SGHAT, CDR2 FQNNGV. CDR3 in amino acids: CASSVQGAGYGYTF. The CDR3 DNA reads as TGTGCCAGCAGCGTTCAGGGGGCTGGCTATGGCTACACCTTC. Full variable domain (remainder filled in from reference TRBV11-2 and TRBJ1-2): EAGVAQSPRYKIIEKRQSVAFWCNPISGHATLYWYQQILGQGPKLLIQFQNNGVVDDSQLPKDRFSAERLKGVDSTLKIQPAKLEDSAVYLCASSVQGAGYGYTFGSGTRLTVV.

The rearrangement links TRBV11-2 to TRBJ2-7; no clear D. Germline V CDR1 and CDR2: SGHAT, FQNNGV. V lost 0 bases, J lost 7 bases, and 16 bases lay in between. The CDR3 is 15 residues long. This CDR3 reads CASSLDGPAWVEQYF. CDR3 DNA: TGTGCCAGCAGCTTAGATGGGCCCGCCTGGGTAGAGCAGTACTTC.

This clone was counted only a few times. The chain links TRBV13 to TRBJ1-1, with 7 bases that match TRBD1. This CDR3 is 17 amino acids long. The V gene's germline CDR1 is PRHDT and CDR2 FYEKMQ (reference sequence). Trimming cost V 1 base and J 5 bases; bases outside gene matches: 13. CDR3 bases: TGTGCCAGCAGCTTAGAAGGGGAGGGGGCGAGTAAAACTGAAGCTTTCTTT. It encodes CASSLEGEGASKTEAFF.

This chain connects TRBV4-3 to TRBJ2-7; 12 bases are a match to TRBD2. The CDR3 is 19 amino acids. Trimming at V came to 1 base and at J to 1 base, leaving 11 bases not matched to a gene. Germline V gene sequence: CDR1 LGHNA, CDR2 YSLEER. CDR3 amino acids: CASSQGVLAGGPASYEQYF. The CDR3 region has the DNA TGCGCCAGCAGCCAAGGGGTTCTAGCGGGGGGGCCGGCTTCCTACGAGCAGTACTTC.

V gene TRBV6-5 combines with J gene TRBJ1-6; perhaps TRBD1 as D (6 bases). V lost 8 bases to trimming and J lost 8 bases, with 16 bases between them. Per the germline V gene, CDR1 is MNHEY and CDR2 is SVGAGI. This CDR3 contains 14 residues. CDR3 in amino acids: CASGVLGAYSPLHF. CDR3 bases: TGTGCCAGCGGGGTGCTGGGGGCTTATTCACCCCTCCACTTT.

As concerns this clone: A junction boundary mismatches the germline segment, possibly from a read error. The chain uses TRBV2 and TRBJ1-6, with D tentatively TRBD1 (5 bases). The CDR3 length is 12 residues. The germline V gene has CDR1 SNHLY and CDR2 FYNNEI. CDR3 protein: CASSALIGTAGF. For the CDR3, the DNA is TGTGCCAGCAGCGCCTTGATTGGGACCGCTGGCTTT.

Only one count was recorded for this clone. The V call is TRBV4-3, the J call TRBJ2-1; either TRBD1 or TRBD2 may supply D (6 bases each). The V and J ends lost 1 base and 4 bases respectively, with 17 bases between them. Germline lookup yields CDR1 LGHNA and CDR2 YSLEER. There are 17 residues in the CDR3. This CDR3 reads CASSQGPAGTSYNEQFF. The CDR3 DNA reads TGCGCCAGCAGCCAAGGTCCTGCGGGGACAAGTTACAATGAGCAGTTCTTC.

The V and J genes are TRBV18 and TRBJ2-1; D ambiguous. Germline V gene lookup returns CDR1 KGHSH and CDR2 LQKENI. Between the trimmed V and J ends, which lost 0 bases and 8 bases, there was a span of 5 bases. The CDR3 spans 12 residues. The CDR3 is CASSPPRHEQFF. As DNA, the CDR3 is TGTGCCAGCTCACCACCCCGCCATGAGCAGTTCTTC.

CDR3 region: CASSNSKNIQYF. In nucleotides, the CDR3 is TGTGCCAGCAGCAATTCCAAAAACATTCAGTACTTC. The chain has TRBV21-1 and TRBJ2-4. TRBV21-1 constitutes a pseudogene. The CDR3 spans 12 residues.

This clone was observed a few times. The chain recombines TRBV9 with TRBJ2-1; no definite D call. The ends were cut back, 4 bases at V and 8 bases at J, with 19 bases in the middle. Germline CDR1 reads SGDLS; CDR2 reads YYNGEE. The CDR3 is 15 residues long. The chain's CDR3 is CASSMLDGGIDEQFF. The CDR3 DNA follows: TGTGCCAGCAGCATGCTCGACGGCGGTATAGATGAGCAGTTCTTC.

The rearrangement uses TRBV15 and TRBJ2-7; 13 bases fit TRBD2. This CDR3 comprises 17 residues. Germline V gene data show CDR1 as LNHNV and CDR2 as YYDKDF (reference sequence). Trimming at V came to 1 base and at J to 6 bases, leaving 9 bases not matched to a gene. In DNA, the CDR3 is TGTGCCACCAGCAGAGCCCGAAGACTAGCGGGAGGAAGCGAGCAGTACTTC. This gives the protein CATSRARRLAGGSEQYF.

The chain uses TRBV28 and TRBJ2-3, with 8 bases matching TRBD1. CDR1 is MDHEN, CDR2 SYDVKM, per germline. The CDR3 is made up of 14 amino acids. V was pared by 7 bases and J by 3 bases, with 6 bases of the junction left unmatched. CDR3 coding DNA: TGTGCCAGCAAGGCAGGGGGCTATACAGATACGCAGTATTTT. It codes for CASKAGGYTDTQYF.

This clone has just a few counts. J is TRBJ2-4 and V is TRBV6-4, with D possibly TRBD2 on 5 matching bases. Trimming removed 0 bases from V and 5 bases from J, with 5 bases in between. Germline V gene lookup returns CDR1 MRHNA and CDR2 SNTAGT. The CDR3 is made up of 13 amino acids. The CDR3, as DNA: TGTGCCAGCAGTGACTCAGCGGAAAACATTCAGTACTTC. It codes for CASSDSAENIQYF.

The chain has TRBV2 and TRBJ2-2; perhaps TRBD2 as D (6 bases). The CDR3 is 15 residues long. V was shortened by 6 bases and J by 4 bases, with 15 bases between the two germline ends. From germline, CDR1 is SNHLY and CDR2 FYNNEI. Here the CDR3 reads CASSAGRSITGELFF. DNA for the CDR3: TGTGCCAGCAGCGCGGGACGGAGTATCACCGGGGAGCTGTTTTTT.

This clone has only a few counts. This rearrangement joins TRBV11-1 to TRBJ2-1; TRBD1 aligns across 11 bases. Germline V lookup: CDR1 SGHAT, CDR2 FQDESV (reference sequence). V lost 1 base to trimming and J lost 0 bases; unmatched junction nucleotides: 5. The CDR3 is made up of 18 amino acids. Here the CDR3 reads CASSLVFGTGGSYNEQFF. The DNA of the CDR3 is TGTGCCAGCAGCTTAGTCTTCGGGACAGGGGGCTCCTACAATGAGCAGTTCTTC.

V is TRBV6-1 and J is TRBJ2-7; D call uncertain. The CDR3 is 11 residues long. From germline, CDR1 is MNHNS and CDR2 SASEGT. V shed 6 bases and J shed 3 bases, with 6 bases lying between them. CDR3 in amino acids: CASRNFYEQYF. CDR3 in DNA: TGTGCCAGCAGGAACTTCTACGAGCAGTACTTC.

The V and J genes are TRBV7-9 and TRBJ2-1; D uncertain. Germline CDR1 SEHNR, CDR2 FQNEAQ (reference sequence). V was cut by 3 bases and J by 7 bases, with 25 bases left in between. The CDR3 is 18 residues long. In DNA, the CDR3 is TGTGCCAGCAGCTTTCTGCTCCCGTCGGCTAGTCTTCGGAATGAGCAGTTCTTC. Its protein product is CASSFLLPSASLRNEQFF.

The V call is TRBV6-4, the J call TRBJ2-2; D remains unclear. Germline V gives CDR1 MRHNA, CDR2 SNTAGT. This CDR3 has 16 residues. V was clipped by 8 bases and J by 3 bases, with 19 bases between them. This CDR3 reads CASAPAQESDTGELFF. The DNA for the CDR3 is TGTGCCAGCGCCCCGGCCCAGGAGAGTGACACCGGGGAGCTGTTTTTT.

The genes are TRBV27 and TRBJ1-1, with D perhaps matching TRBD1 (5 bases). The CDR3 runs 14 residues. Germline CDR1 is MNHEY and CDR2 is SMNVEV (reference sequence). Trimming shortened V by 3 bases and J by 4 bases, and 12 bases separated the two germline ends. The CDR3 nucleotides are TGTGCCAGCAGTTTGAGCAGGGCCGGCACTGAAGCTTTCTTT. Translated: CASSLSRAGTEAFF.

This clone was detected only once. For the CDR3, the DNA is TGCGCCAGCAGCTTTGGGACAGGGGACGAAAAACTGTTTTTT. This translates into CASSFGTGDEKLFF. The chain recombines TRBV5-1 with TRBJ1-4, with 10 bases lining up with TRBD1. The CDR3 covers 14 residues. Germline CDR1 is SGHRS and CDR2 is YFSETQ. J gave up 8 bases and V 2 bases, and 3 bases lay outside the gene matches. Full variable domain (missing parts from reference TRBV5-1 and TRBJ1-4): KAGVTQTPRYLIKTRGQQVTLSCSPISGHRSVSWYQQTPGQGLQFLFEYFSETQRNKGNFPGRFSGRQFSNSRSEMNVSTLELGDSALYLCASSFGTGDEKLFFGSGTQLSVL.

This clone has only one observation. The J gene is TRBJ2-5, the V gene TRBV9; 8 bases fit TRBD2. Per the germline V gene, CDR1 is SGDLS and CDR2 is YYNGEE. The junction had 5 bases not matched to a gene; V was cut back by 0 bases and J by 1 base. The CDR3 runs to 16 residues. CDR3 nucleotide sequence: TGTGCCAGCAGCGTAGAGGCTAGCGGGCTCCAAGAGACCCAGTACTTC. It specifies CASSVEASGLQETQYF. The full variable domain, rest sourced from reference TRBV9 and TRBJ2-5, is DSGVTQTPKHLITATGQRVTLRCSPRSGDLSVYWYQQSLDQGLQFLIQYYNGEERAKGNILERFSAQQFPDLHSELNLSSLELGDSALYFCASSVEASGLQETQYFGPGTRLLVL.

V usage is TRBV15 and J usage is TRBJ1-2; D gene unclear. This CDR3 region has 13 residues. Germline assignment: CDR1 LNHNV and CDR2 YYDKDF (reference sequence). Trimming removed 1 base at V and 1 base at J, with 4 bases between. CDR3 in DNA: TGTGCCACCAGCAGAGGCAGTAACTATGGCTACACCTTC. Its protein product is CATSRGSNYGYTF.